The 15 T cell receptor beta chains below come from one sample, sequenced in a study of shared clonotypes between healthy human individuals. TCRdb keeps only in-frame clones here, not all; method: immunoSEQ multiplex PCR. Of 900,000 to 1,200,000 clones detected, 70% to 80% appear once; the ten largest clones hold around 0.6%. Sequencing used memory CD4+ T cells from PBMCs. The subset was: CD45RA-negative fraction. These receptor sequences come from a young man in good health. Some clones in this sample may be carry-over from other donors' samples.

The V and J genes are TRBV4-2 and TRBJ2-1; TRBD1 matches 7 bases. In germline, CDR1 is LGHNA, CDR2 YNFKEQ. This CDR3 comprises 14 residues. Germline trimming cut 3 bases from V and 5 bases from J; bases unmatched to any gene: 4. CDR3: CASSHRDRNNEQFF. In DNA, the CDR3 is TGTGCCAGCAGCCACCGGGACAGAAACAATGAGCAGTTCTTC.

The chain joins TRBV2 to TRBJ1-2; the D is unclear. Trimming pared 3 bases from V and 4 bases from J, leaving 18 bases between. CDR3 length equals 16 residues. Germline V gene lookup returns CDR1 SNHLY and CDR2 FYNNEI. The CDR3 loop reads CASSEGFRARSYGYTF. The CDR3 bases are TGTGCCAGCAGTGAGGGCTTCCGGGCCAGAAGCTATGGCTACACCTTC.

A word on this clone: One base separates it from a far larger clone, so it is likely a read error. Additional DNA sequences in this sample encode the identical CDR3. The genes are TRBV7-9 and TRBJ1-5, with D possibly being TRBD1 (5 bases). The CDR3 contains 12 residues. V lost 2 bases and J lost 7, with 6 bases in between. Looked up from germline, CDR1 is SEHNR and CDR2 is FQNEAQ (reference sequence). CDR3 nucleotide sequence: TGTGCCAGCAGCTTAAGGGACCAGCCCCAGCATTTT. This sequence encodes CASSLRDQPQHF.

The V call is TRBV4-2, the J call TRBJ2-4, with TRBD2 matching over 10 bases. The junction had 3 bases not matched to a gene; V was cut back by 1 base and J by 0 bases. This CDR3 has 17 residues. Germline V CDR1 and CDR2: LGHNA, YNFKEQ. The CDR3 loop reads CASSQGTSGLAKNIQYF. The CDR3 nucleotides read TGTGCCAGCAGCCAAGGGACTAGCGGATTAGCCAAAAACATTCAGTACTTC.

The chain couples TRBV7-3 to TRBJ1-2; the D gene is possibly TRBD1 (5 bases). Per germline, CDR1 SGHTA and CDR2 FQGTGA. V was shortened by 3 bases and J by 6 bases, with 17 bases between the two germline ends. The CDR3 contains 15 residues. CDR3 loop: CASSFQLQGFHGYTF. In nucleotides, the CDR3 is TGTGCCAGCAGCTTCCAACTTCAGGGTTTCCATGGCTACACCTTC.

The genes are TRBV28 and TRBJ2-7; tentative D call: TRBD2 (5 bases). This CDR3 has 14 amino acids. Germline V gives CDR1 MDHEN, CDR2 SYDVKM. The V and J ends lost 6 bases and 3 bases respectively, with 15 bases between them. This CDR3 is CASSRGSGLYEQYF. As DNA, the CDR3 is TGTGCCAGCAGCCGGGGATCAGGCCTCTACGAGCAGTACTTC.

This chain joins TRBV5-1 and TRBJ2-2; D unresolved. The germline V gene encodes CDR1 SGHRS and CDR2 YFSETQ. V lost 0 bases, J lost 4 bases, and 7 bases lay in between. This CDR3 is 14 amino acids long. DNA of the CDR3: TGCGCCAGCAGCTTGGCCGCTAGCACCGGGGAGCTGTTTTTT. Its protein is CASSLAASTGELFF.

This clone was observed a few times. The chain carries TRBV20-1 and TRBJ2-7; D not resolved. Trimming stripped 2 bases from V and 5 bases from J, with 7 bases between. The CDR3 length is 11 residues. Germline V gene sequence: CDR1 DFQATT, CDR2 SNEGSKA (reference sequence). In nucleotides, the CDR3 is TGCAGTGCTAGACCCGGGCACGAGCAGTACTTC. The encoded protein is CSARPGHEQYF.

This clone was counted a single time. V gene TRBV11-2 combines with J gene TRBJ1-4; possibly TRBD1 for D (5 bases). The CDR3 length is 16 residues. Trimming left V 2 bases short and J 5 bases short, with 15 bases between. The germline gives CDR1 SGHAT, CDR2 FQNNGV. The CDR3 here is CASSLFRSAGNEKLFF. The CDR3 DNA is TGTGCCAGCAGCTTATTTCGGTCGGCAGGGAATGAAAAACTGTTTTTT.

This sequence joins TRBV6-6 and TRBJ2-3; TRBD2 is a possible D gene (5 bases). The germline V gene encodes CDR1 MNHNY and CDR2 SVGAGI (reference sequence). The CDR3 is 15 residues long. V was clipped by 2 bases and J by 2 bases, with 11 bases between them. As DNA, the CDR3 is TGTGCCAGCAGTTACCCCGCTAGCTCCACAGATACGCAGTATTTT. Amino acid sequence: CASSYPASSTDTQYF.

This clone was seen more than once but under ten times. The CDR3 reads CASSPRVGGLEQYF. The CDR3 coding sequence is TGTGCCAGCAGCCCGCGGGTCGGCGGCCTTGAGCAGTACTTC. The chain has TRBV7-2 and TRBJ2-7, with a weak D call TRBD2 (5 bases). Germline CDR1 and CDR2: SGHTA and FQGNSA. Trimming pared 5 bases from V and 7 bases from J, leaving 18 bases between. The CDR3 totals 14 residues.

CDR3 sequence (DNA): TGTGCCAGCAGCTTGACAGGGCACCATGGAAATGAGCAGTTCTTC. Amino acids: CASSLTGHHGNEQFF. The rearrangement links TRBV11-3 to TRBJ2-1; 7 positions match TRBD1. J was trimmed by 7 bases and V by 3 bases; bases with no gene match: 9. Germline V gene data show CDR1 as SGHNT and CDR2 as YENEEA. This CDR3 spans 15 amino acids.

Comments on this clone: A read error likely explains this, since a far larger clone differs by one base. The rearrangement uses TRBV4-3 and TRBJ1-4, with D possibly being TRBD1 (5 bases). Germline V lookup: CDR1 LGHNA, CDR2 YSLEER. The CDR3 covers 17 residues. The V gene lost 2 bases and the J gene lost 3 bases, with 16 bases spanning the gap. The CDR3 spells CASSQKFDGRANEKLFF. The CDR3 DNA sequence: TGCGCCAGCAGCCAAAAATTCGACGGCAGGGCTAATGAAAAACTGTTTTTT.

V and J are TRBV4-1 and TRBJ2-1; 8 nucleotides align to TRBD1. The CDR3 loop spans 15 amino acids. The ends lost 4 bases at V and 7 bases at J; junction bases unmatched: 9. Germline V gene data show CDR1 as MGHRA and CDR2 as YSYEKL. CDR3 sequence (DNA): TGCGCCAGCAGCCGCCCTGGGACAGGTATTAATGAGCAGTTCTTC. It encodes CASSRPGTGINEQFF.

This clone has only one observation. The chain uses TRBV7-2 and TRBJ2-6, with TRBD2 matching over 7 bases. J lost 3 bases, V lost 1 base, and 3 bases had no gene match. The CDR3 contains 16 residues. Germline V gives CDR1 SGHTA, CDR2 FQGNSA. The DNA of the CDR3 is TGTGCCAGCAGCTTAGGAGCGGGACGTGGGGCCAACGTCCTGACTTTC. Translating it yields CASSLGAGRGANVLTF.